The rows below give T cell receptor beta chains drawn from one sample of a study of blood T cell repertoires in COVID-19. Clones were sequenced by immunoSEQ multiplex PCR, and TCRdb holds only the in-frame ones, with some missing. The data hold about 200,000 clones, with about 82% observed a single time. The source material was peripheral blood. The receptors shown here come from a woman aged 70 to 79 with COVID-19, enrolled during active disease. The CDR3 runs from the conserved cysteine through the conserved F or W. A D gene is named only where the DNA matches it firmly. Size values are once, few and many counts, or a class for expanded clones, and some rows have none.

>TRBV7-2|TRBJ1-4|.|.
CASSSGRYEKLFF
TGTGCCAGCAGCTCCGGTCGCTATGAAAAACTGTTTTTT
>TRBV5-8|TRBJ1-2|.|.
CASSLSAVYGYTF
TGTGCCAGCAGCTTGTCCGCAGTCTATGGCTACACCTTC
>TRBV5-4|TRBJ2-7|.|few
CASSTGQSEQYF
TGTGCCAGCAGCACCGGACAGTCCGAGCAGTACTTC
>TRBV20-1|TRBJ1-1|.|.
CSASTQGTAFF
TGCAGTGCTAGTACCCAGGGCACAGCTTTCTTT
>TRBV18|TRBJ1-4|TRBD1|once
CASSVNRGTNEKLFF
TGTGCCAGCTCCGTCAACAGGGGAACTAATGAAAAACTGTTTTTT
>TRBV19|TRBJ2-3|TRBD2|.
CASSIIGRRRGGTDTQYF
TGTGCCAGTAGTATAATTGGTCGGAGGCGGGGGGGCACAGATACGCAGTATTTT
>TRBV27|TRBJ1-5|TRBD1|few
CASRSEQGAFQPQHF
TGTGCCAGCAGATCCGAACAGGGGGCCTTTCAGCCCCAGCATTTT
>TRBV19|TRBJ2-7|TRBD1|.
CASSARQGPYEQYF
TGTGCCAGTAGTGCAAGACAGGGCCCCTACGAGCAGTACTTC
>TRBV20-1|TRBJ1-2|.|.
CSASRTDGYTF
TGCAGTGCCTCCCGTACGGATGGCTACACCTTC
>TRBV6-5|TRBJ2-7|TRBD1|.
CASRRRTGPYEQYF
TGTGCCAGCAGGAGAAGGACAGGTCCCTACGAGCAGTACTTC
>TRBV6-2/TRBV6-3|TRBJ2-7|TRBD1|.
CASSYGGQGFYEQYF
TGTGCCAGCAGTTACGGGGGACAGGGTTTTTACGAGCAGTACTTC
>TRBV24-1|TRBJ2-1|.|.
CATSDLGRSYNEQFF
TGTGCCACCAGTGATTTAGGGAGATCCTACAATGAGCAGTTCTTC
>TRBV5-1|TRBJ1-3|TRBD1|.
CASSSGQGLSGNTIYF
TGCGCCAGCAGCTCCGGACAGGGTCTGTCAGGAAACACCATATATTTT
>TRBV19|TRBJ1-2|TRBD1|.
CASSIRTGVRQYGYTF
TGTGCCAGTAGTATCAGGACAGGGGTACGACAGTATGGCTACACCTTC
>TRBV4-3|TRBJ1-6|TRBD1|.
CASSQAPGQFRMSPLHF
TGCGCCAGCAGCCAAGCCCCGGGACAGTTCCGTATGTCACCCCTCCACTTT
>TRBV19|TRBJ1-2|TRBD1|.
CASHKWSAGGDGGYTF
TGTGCCAGTCACAAATGGTCGGCAGGGGGCGATGGTGGCTACACCTTC